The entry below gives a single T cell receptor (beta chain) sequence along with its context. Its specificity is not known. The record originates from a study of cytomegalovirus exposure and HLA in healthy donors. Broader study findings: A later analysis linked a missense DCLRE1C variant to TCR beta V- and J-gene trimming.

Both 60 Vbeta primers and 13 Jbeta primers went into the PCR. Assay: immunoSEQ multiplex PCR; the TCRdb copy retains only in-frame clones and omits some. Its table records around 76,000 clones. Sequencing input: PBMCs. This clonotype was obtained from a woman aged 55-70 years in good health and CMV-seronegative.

CDR3 in amino acids: CASQADYNEQFF. CDR3 sequence (DNA): TGTGCCAGCCAAGCGGACTACAATGAGCAGTTCTTC. V and J are TRBV19 and TRBJ2-1; D is perhaps TRBD2 (5 bases). V was pared by 9 bases and J by 3 bases, with 9 bases between. The CDR3 covers 12 residues. Germline lookup yields CDR1 LNHDA and CDR2 SQIVND (reference sequence).